The rows below give T cell receptor beta chains drawn from one sample of a study of T cell repertoires and HLA-DP antigens. No antigen has been assigned to these receptors. Profiling relied on immunoSEQ multiplex PCR, and the TCRdb table lists in-frame clones only, not all of them. Among more than 90,000 clones listed, nearly 95% were seen once. Sequencing input: CD4+ T cells from PBMCs. These receptors were collected from a woman aged 18-29 years in good health and CMV-seronegative. The CDR3 runs from the conserved cysteine through the conserved F or W. The D gene is left open where the match is weak. Not all rows give a size; the values are once, few, many and, for expanded clones, a class.

>19|TRBV28|TRBD1|.|TRBJ2-3
CASSSQTGGLGLALDTQYF
TGTGCCAGCAGTTCCCAGACAGGGGGCCTCGGGCTAGCTTTAGATACGCAGTATTTT
>15|TRBV27|.|once|TRBJ1-1
CASSRRAIGNTEAFF
TGTGCCAGCAGTAGGCGGGCAATTGGCAACACTGAAGCTTTCTTT
>15|TRBV7-2|.|once|TRBJ1-6
CASSLEKGYSSPLHF
TGTGCCAGCAGCCTGGAAAAGGGGTATAGTTCACCCCTCCACTTT
>16|TRBV28|TRBD2|.|TRBJ2-5
CASSPLGGRAIETQYF
TGTGCCAGCAGTCCACTGGGCGGGAGGGCTATCGAGACCCAGTACTTC
>13|TRBV28|.|.|TRBJ2-1
CASSLRAYNEQFF
TGTGCCAGCAGTTTACGGGCCTACAATGAGCAGTTCTTC
>14|TRBV19|TRBD1|.|TRBJ2-7
CASSTRDRADEQYF
TGTGCCAGTAGTACCCGGGACAGGGCCGACGAGCAGTACTTC
>15|TRBV6-1|.|.|TRBJ1-5
CASSGRGYSNQPQHF
TGTGCCAGCAGCGGACGGGGATATAGCAATCAGCCCCAGCATTTT
>16|TRBV4-2|.|.|TRBJ2-1
CASSHSGTELYNEQFF
TGTGCCAGCAGCCACTCAGGGACCGAGTTATACAATGAGCAGTTCTTC
>19|TRBV7-3|TRBD1|.|TRBJ1-5
CASTPVGGTGERTNQPQHF
TGTGCCAGCACACCCGTCGGGGGGACAGGGGAAAGGACCAATCAGCCCCAGCATTTT
>15|TRBV4-1|.|.|TRBJ1-6
CASSQVQGYNSPLHF
TGCGCCAGCAGCCAAGTTCAGGGCTATAATTCACCCCTCCACTTT
>15|TRBV5-1|.|.|TRBJ2-6
CATAADRSGANVLTF
TGCGCCACTGCGGCGGACCGCTCTGGGGCCAACGTCCTGACTTTC
>17|TRBV28|TRBD1|once|TRBJ2-1
CASTAWDRGAAYNEQFF
TGTGCCAGCACCGCCTGGGACAGGGGAGCGGCCTACAATGAGCAGTTCTTC
>16|TRBV4-1|.|.|TRBJ2-3
CASSQEGWGPPGTQYF
TGCGCCAGCAGCCAAGAGGGGTGGGGCCCCCCGGGTACGCAGTATTTT
>17|TRBV5-1|.|.|TRBJ1-5
CASSWGAMGGGNQPQHF
TGCGCCAGCAGCTGGGGGGCTATGGGTGGAGGCAATCAGCCCCAGCATTTT
>16|TRBV21-1|.|.|TRBJ2-1
CASSKSGRDTYNEQFF
TGTGCCAGCAGCAAGTCCGGTCGGGACACCTACAATGAGCAGTTCTTC
>15|TRBV28|TRBD1|.|TRBJ1-6
CASSLTGAGNSPLHF
TGTGCCAGCAGTTTGACAGGGGCCGGGAACTCACCCCTCCACTTT
>16|TRBV9|TRBD2|once|TRBJ2-1
CASSATKRGVPNEQFF
TGTGCCAGCAGTGCAACAAAGCGGGGGGTACCAAATGAGCAGTTCTTC
>14|TRBV4-1|.|.|TRBJ2-1
CASSQPWGKGEQFF
TGCGCCAGCAGCCAACCGTGGGGAAAGGGTGAGCAGTTCTTC
>14|TRBV7-2|.|.|TRBJ1-2
CASSLPRPNYGYTF
TGTGCCAGCAGCCTTCCTCGACCTAACTATGGCTACACCTTC
>16|TRBV18|TRBD1|.|TRBJ2-6
CASSSGTGIGANVLTF
TGTGCCAGCTCATCGGGGACAGGGATCGGGGCCAACGTCCTGACTTTC
>18|TRBV5-1|TRBD2|.|TRBJ2-5
CASSLLRASGSHQETQYF
TGCGCCAGCAGCTTGCTAAGGGCTAGCGGGAGTCACCAAGAGACCCAGTACTTC
>16|TRBV28|TRBD1|.|TRBJ1-2
CASSFLYTGVHYGYTF
TGTGCCAGCAGTTTCCTCTACACAGGGGTCCACTATGGCTACACCTTC
>16|TRBV11-3|TRBD2|.|TRBJ2-1
CASSSRAGGSYNEQFF
TGTGCCAGCAGCTCGAGGGCGGGGGGCTCCTACAATGAGCAGTTCTTC
>13|TRBV6-5|.|.|TRBJ2-5
CASRRQGWETQYF
TGTGCCAGCAGGCGGCAGGGTTGGGAGACCCAGTACTTC
>16|TRBV6-5|.|.|TRBJ1-6
CASSYQAAGSYLALHF
TGTGCCAGCAGTTACCAAGCGGCCGGGAGTTATCTGGCCCTCCACTTT
>20|TRBV6-4|TRBD2|.|TRBJ2-1
CASSAGGTGSTSGPYNEQFF
TGTGCCAGCAGTGCCGGTGGGACAGGCTCGACTAGCGGGCCTTACAATGAGCAGTTCTTC